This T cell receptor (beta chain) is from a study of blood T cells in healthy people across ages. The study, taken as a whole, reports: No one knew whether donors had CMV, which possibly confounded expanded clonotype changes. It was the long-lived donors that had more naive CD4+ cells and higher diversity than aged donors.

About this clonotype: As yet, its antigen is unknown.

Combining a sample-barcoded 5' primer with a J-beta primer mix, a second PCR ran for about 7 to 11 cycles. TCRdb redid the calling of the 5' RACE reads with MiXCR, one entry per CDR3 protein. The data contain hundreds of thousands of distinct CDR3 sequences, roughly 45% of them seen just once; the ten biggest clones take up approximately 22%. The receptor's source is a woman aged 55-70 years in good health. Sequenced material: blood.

The CDR3 sequence: CASSTDTTREQYF. The CDR3 DNA is TGTGCCAGCAGCACGGACACGACCCGCGAGCAGTACTTC. The chain employs TRBV5-6 and TRBJ2-5, with D tentatively TRBD1 (5 bases). The J call may be wrong; the DNA end is better matched by TRBJ2-7. Germline lookup yields CDR1 SGHDT and CDR2 YYEEEE. This CDR3 is 13 amino acids long.